This T cell receptor beta chain emerged from a study of blood T cell repertoires in COVID-19 (dated by TCRdb to about 2020). At the level of the whole study: Collaborator samples came from the United States, Italy and Spain and covered acute and convalescent phases of COVID-19. Samples came from the ongoing ImmuneRACE study (first 160 participants) plus 1,254 subjects from 6 global collaborators. Deeply sampled blood TCRbeta repertoires from subjects exposed to, actively infected with, or recovered from COVID-19 were included in the dataset. A de-identified subject ID, COVID-19 status, age in years and sex were almost always included in the sample metadata. The prospective study material was composed of cDNA or gDNA derived from T cells, B-cell-depleted T cells, or PBMCs. Where available, HLA class I and class II types were obtained from metadata supplied by the sample provider rather than from assay-based typing. A freely available public database, intended as a resource for researchers studying the immune response to SARS-CoV-2, is where the repertoires were released.

As to this clone: Its antigen specificity is not known. No base-level quality is on record; no much larger clone is a single base apart.

TCRbeta CDR3 regions were amplified from genomic DNA by means of the immunoSEQ Assay, a bias-controlled multiplex PCR. The original pipeline was this. Within the assay, amplification of reference gene primers was used to estimate how many nucleated cells each sample contained. To quantify the absolute abundance of each unique TCRbeta CDR3 rearrangement, sequence reads were collapsed and filtered. For each sample, productive Simpson clonality was calculated by taking the square root of Simpson's diversity index across productive rearrangements. TCRdb took this table from immuneACCESS and kept in-frame rearrangements with V and J called. Such tables lack part of the clones; where checked against another copy, unresolved V genes explain under half of the gap, and the rest is unexplained. V, J and clone size reflect that table, while D and trimming were determined from the DNA. The sample has approximately 90,000 clones on record, approximately 79% of them singletons. The ten largest clones represent over 9% of the sample.

Each collaborating institution followed its own protocols to collect whole blood in K2EDTA tubes. Collaborator samples were shipped for TCRbeta analysis as frozen whole blood, isolated PBMCs, or DNA extracted from either sample type. The germline V end is reduced by 4 bases and the J end by 1 base; junction bases left unmatched: 4. The germline V gene provides CDR1 SGHRS and CDR2 YFSETQ. The CDR3 sequence holds 15 residues, the cysteine and phenylalanine included. Of the read, only the CDR3 DNA is kept; its 45 bases are in frame from base 1. The research as a whole found: How much clinical and demographic metadata was included differed by source and by participant, and the metadata was provided uncurated.

Sequencing was done on a sample of peripheral blood. The chain links TRBV5-1 with TRBJ2-3; TRBD2 matches 9 bases in the middle. The clonotype was recovered from a man aged 65-85 years with acute or convalescent COVID-19. DNA sequence: TGCGCCAGCAGCCCGGCGGGGGGGCGCACAGATACGCAGTATTTT. It codes for CASSPAGGRTDTQYF.